The clone carrying this TCR beta chain occurred many times. Its antigen is unknown. This sample was included in a study of molecular identifiers for immune sequencing clone quantification. Researchers sorted naive CD8 T cells as cells that were CD8+CD4-CCR7+CD45RA+. In germline, CDR1 is MNHEY, CDR2 SMNVEV (reference sequence). V was pared by 6 bases and J by 6 bases, with 6 bases of the junction left unmatched. The CDR3 has 13 residues. Whole-study results and caveats: Approximately 910,000 naive cells reportedly did not prevent detection of spiked Jurkat TCR RNA from one cell. Naive cells had under 1% of molecules in clones above 20 RNA copies, effectors over 97%.

TCRdb re-derived calls from the PCR reads in MiXCR, one entry per CDR3 protein. The sample shows about 640,000 distinct CDR3 sequences, 15% to 20% of them seen only once. The J gene is TRBJ1-1, the V gene TRBV27; 8 positions agree with TRBD1. The sample taken for sequencing was naive CD8+ T cells from blood, with Jurkat cell RNA spiked in. The sample's subset: FACS-sorted CD8+CD4-CCR7+CD45RA+ naive T cells. The sequence derives from a human donor in good health. Some libraries in this study had Jurkat cell RNA spiked in. CDR3 residues: CASSRGQGSEAFF. The CDR3, as DNA: TGTGCCAGCAGCCGTGGACAGGGCTCTGAAGCTTTCTTT.